This TCR beta chain appears in the sequencing data of a study of shared clonotypes between healthy human individuals. General study findings and limits: Clonotype sharing levels among donors were expected to vary with sequencing depth.

CDR1 and CDR2 (germline): SEHNR, FQNEAQ (reference sequence). CDR3 size: 14 residues. The junction had 4 bases not matched to a gene; V was cut back by 5 bases and J by 5 bases. A word on this clone: Its target is unknown.

The table came from immunoSEQ multiplex PCR; TCRdb's copy has only in-frame clones and leaves some out. This table holds fewer than 1.6 million clones, approximately 98.5% found once. The chain uses TRBV7-9 and TRBJ1-4, with 8 bases identical to TRBD1. The receptor was derived from a man aged 25-45 years in good health. What was sequenced was naive CD4+ T cells sorted from blood. Specified subset: CD45RA+ positively selected. CDR3 sequence reads: CASSPDRANEKLFF. The CDR3 nucleotides read TGTGCCAGCAGCCCGGACAGGGCGAATGAAAAACTGTTTTTT.